These 22 T cell receptor beta chains were all obtained from the same sample, sequenced in a study of graft-versus-host responses after intestinal transplantation. These receptors' targets are unknown. Measured with immunoSEQ multiplex PCR; TCRdb has only the in-frame clones, and not every one. The table records approximately 60,000 clones, around nine tenths of them present only once. Source: unstimulated CD8+ T cells sorted from spleen or lymph node cells, taken before transplant. The receptors originated from a human donor who was the organ donor for an intestinal transplant.

The rearrangement links TRBV9 to TRBJ2-2; TRBD1 aligns across 9 bases. V trimming: 4 bases; J trimming: 1 base; junction bases outside the gene matches: 5. The germline V gene has CDR1 SGDLS and CDR2 YYNGEE. The CDR3 sequence is 16 residues long. The CDR3: CASSLGQGQNTGELFF. CDR3 coding DNA: TGTGCCAGCAGCCTGGGACAGGGCCAGAACACCGGGGAGCTGTTTTTT.

The chain combines TRBV7-6 with TRBJ2-7, with TRBD2 identical over 12 bases. This CDR3 region has 14 residues. The germline V gene encodes CDR1 SGHVS and CDR2 FNYEAQ. Trimming at V came to 5 bases and at J to 5 bases, leaving 4 bases not matched to a gene. For the CDR3, the DNA is TGTGCCAGCAGCGCCCTAGCGGGAGGGCACGAGCAGTACTTC. Amino acids: CASSALAGGHEQYF.

The chain carries TRBV5-6 and TRBJ2-7, with a weak D call TRBD2 (6 bases). V was clipped by 4 bases and J by 4 bases, with 21 bases between them. There are 16 residues in the CDR3. Germline loops: CDR1 SGHDT, CDR2 YYEEEE. The CDR3 protein is CASSAEAGPTTYEQYF. DNA for the CDR3: TGTGCCAGCAGCGCAGAGGCGGGACCCACTACGTACGAGCAGTACTTC.

The J gene is TRBJ1-1, the V gene TRBV19; D unclear. The CDR3 runs 12 residues. The germline CDR1 and CDR2 sequences are LNHDA and SQIVND (reference sequence). V lost 5 bases and J lost 0, with 4 bases in between. CDR3 protein: CASSFMNTEAFF. CDR3 nucleotides: TGTGCCAGTAGTTTCATGAACACTGAAGCTTTCTTT.

The chain carries TRBV13 and TRBJ2-1, with D possibly TRBD1 on 6 matching bases. Between the trimmed V and J ends, which lost 5 bases and 10 bases, there was a span of 18 bases. The germline gives CDR1 PRHDT, CDR2 FYEKMQ (reference sequence). The CDR3 runs to 14 residues. The CDR3 nucleotides read TGTGCCAGCAGCCCCCGAGGCACAGGGCCCGAGCAGTTCTTC. It is translated as CASSPRGTGPEQFF.

This chain joins TRBV27 and TRBJ2-1, with no clear D. Trimming removed 0 bases at V and 0 bases at J, with 6 bases between. The CDR3 is 15 amino acids. Germline V gene lookup returns CDR1 MNHEY and CDR2 SMNVEV (reference sequence). The CDR3 DNA reads as TGTGCCAGCAGTTTATCTTCGAGCTCCTACAATGAGCAGTTCTTC. Encoded protein: CASSLSSSSYNEQFF.

This CDR3 is CASSQGGSRYNEQFF. In nucleotides, the CDR3 is TGCGCCAGCAGCCAAGGCGGTTCCCGGTACAATGAGCAGTTCTTC. The chain combines TRBV4-3 with TRBJ2-1; D unresolved. The germline V gene has CDR1 LGHNA and CDR2 YSLEER. The V end lost 1 base, the J end lost 4 bases, and 11 bases lay between the germline ends. The CDR3 runs 15 residues.

This chain uses TRBV6-5 with TRBJ1-1; 8 positions match TRBD1. Germline V gene data show CDR1 as MNHEY and CDR2 as SVGAGI. V gave up 3 bases and J gave up 1 base; unmatched junction bases: 7. The CDR3 runs to 16 residues. CDR3 amino acids: CASSYHQGATNTEAFF. DNA of the CDR3: TGTGCCAGCAGTTATCATCAGGGGGCCACGAACACTGAAGCTTTCTTT.

The rearrangement joins TRBV19 to TRBJ2-7; 7 nucleotides line up with TRBD1. CDR1 LNHDA and CDR2 SQIVND come from the germline V gene (reference sequence). Trimming took 8 bases from V and 10 from J; bases not matched to a gene: 8. This CDR3 comprises 11 residues. For the CDR3, the DNA is TGTGCCAGTCGACAGGGCTCAATTCAGTACTTC. Translation gives CASRQGSIQYF.

The chain has TRBV6-6 and TRBJ2-3, with D possibly TRBD2 on 6 matching bases. This CDR3 comprises 13 residues. V gave up 1 base and J gave up 5 bases, with 7 bases separating them. In germline, CDR1 is MNHNY, CDR2 SVGAGI (reference sequence). CDR3 residues: CASSYWREDTQYF. CDR3 coding DNA: TGTGCCAGCAGTTACTGGAGGGAAGATACGCAGTATTTT.

J is TRBJ1-1 and V is TRBV7-9, with unresolved D. The CDR3 spans 15 residues. The V and J ends lost 2 bases and 3 bases respectively, with 13 bases between them. Per germline, CDR1 SEHNR and CDR2 FQNEAQ (reference sequence). Here the CDR3 reads CASSLQVGVYTEAFF. CDR3 bases: TGTGCCAGCAGCTTACAGGTTGGCGTCTACACTGAAGCTTTCTTT.

The V and J genes are TRBV28 and TRBJ2-5; 7 positions agree with TRBD1. Trimming took 3 bases from V and 13 from J; bases not matched to a gene: 14. This CDR3 has 14 amino acids. Looked up from germline, CDR1 is MDHEN and CDR2 is SYDVKM. The CDR3 region has the DNA TGTGCCAGCAGTTTGAGACAGGGTCGAATATTCCCGTACTTC. Protein sequence: CASSLRQGRIFPYF.

V usage is TRBV7-6 and J usage is TRBJ2-2, with D possibly being TRBD2 (5 bases). CDR3 size: 12 residues. Germline V gene data show CDR1 as SGHVS and CDR2 as FNYEAQ. V was cut by 5 bases and J by 7 bases, with 8 bases left in between. The CDR3 sequence is CASSPTSGELFF. The CDR3 DNA reads TGTGCCAGCAGCCCTACTAGCGGGGAGCTGTTTTTT. Looking up the rest from reference TRBV7-6 and TRBJ2-2 gives the full variable domain: GAGVSQSPRYKVTKRGQDVALRCDPISGHVSLYWYRQALGQGPEFLTYFNYEAQQDKSGLPNDRFSAERPEGSISTLTIQRTEQRDSAMYRCASSPTSGELFFGEGSRLTVL.

This clone turned up a few times. The chain uses TRBV5-6 and TRBJ1-1; D not resolved. Trimming cost V 5 bases and J 7 bases, with 18 bases left between them. This CDR3 is 14 amino acids long. Germline assignment: CDR1 SGHDT and CDR2 YYEEEE. CDR3 coding DNA: TGTGCCAGCAGAGGGCCCCGGGGAACTCATGAAGCTTTCTTT. This encodes CASRGPRGTHEAFF. The entire variable domain, with the rest obtained from reference TRBV5-6 and TRBJ1-1, is as follows: DAGVTQSPTHLIKTRGQQVTLRCSPKSGHDTVSWYQQALGQGPQFIFQYYEEEERQRGNFPDRFSGHQFPNYSSELNVNALLLGDSALYLCASRGPRGTHEAFFGQGTRLTVV.

V usage is TRBV6-1 and J usage is TRBJ1-1, with D uncertain. Germline CDR1 reads MNHNS; CDR2 reads SASEGT. Trimming took 7 bases from V and 2 from J, leaving 14 bases between them. The CDR3 runs 14 residues. In DNA, the CDR3 is TGTGCCAGCAAATTGCATCGGGTTAACACTGAAGCTTTCTTT. Translating it yields CASKLHRVNTEAFF.

The chain combines TRBV2 with TRBJ1-5; D is perhaps TRBD1 (5 bases). V was pared by 9 bases and J by 0 bases, with 21 bases between. CDR1 is SNHLY and CDR2 is FYNNEI in the germline V gene. CDR3 size: 17 residues. The CDR3 sequence: CASTADGHTHSNQPQHF. DNA for the CDR3: TGTGCCAGTACCGCGGACGGACATACGCATAGCAATCAGCCCCAGCATTTT.

This clone turned up a few times. The chain couples TRBV5-6 to TRBJ2-7; tentative D call: TRBD2 (6 bases). The germline V gene encodes CDR1 SGHDT and CDR2 YYEEEE. The CDR3 runs 15 residues. The V end lost 4 bases, the J end lost 4 bases, and 18 bases lay between the germline ends. CDR3 sequence (DNA): TGTGCCAGCAGCCTAGCCGGGACTTCGGTTTACGAGCAGTACTTC. Its translation: CASSLAGTSVYEQYF. The complete variable domain, with remaining parts taken from reference TRBV5-6 and TRBJ2-7, reads DAGVTQSPTHLIKTRGQQVTLRCSPKSGHDTVSWYQQALGQGPQFIFQYYEEEERQRGNFPDRFSGHQFPNYSSELNVNALLLGDSALYLCASSLAGTSVYEQYFGPGTRLTVT.

V is TRBV16 and J is TRBJ2-1; TRBD2 aligns across 8 bases. Germline V CDR1 and CDR2: KGHSY, FQNENV. The CDR3 has 16 amino acids. J lost 5 bases, V lost 0 bases, and 6 bases had no gene match. In DNA, the CDR3 is TGTGCCAGCAGCCAATCTGGGCTAGCGGGTGACAATGAGCAGTTCTTC. Translation gives CASSQSGLAGDNEQFF.

The rearrangement links TRBV2 to TRBJ2-5; TRBD1 matches 10 bases. Germline CDR1 and CDR2: SNHLY and FYNNEI. The CDR3 consists of 14 residues. The trim removed 4 bases at V and 5 bases at J, leaving 4 bases unmatched. The CDR3 coding sequence is TGTGCCAGCAGTGGACAGGGGGCATGGGAGACCCAGTACTTC. It encodes CASSGQGAWETQYF.

The CDR3, as DNA: TGTGCCAGCAGCCCGGTGTCTGGCTCCTACGAGCAGTACTTC. Its protein product is CASSPVSGSYEQYF. This chain links TRBV11-2 with TRBJ2-7; D gene ambiguous. The CDR3 is made up of 14 amino acids. The germline V gene encodes CDR1 SGHAT and CDR2 FQNNGV. The ends were cut back, 5 bases at V and 0 bases at J, with 11 bases in the middle.

V is TRBV28 and J is TRBJ2-7, with TRBD2 matching 10 bases. The V and J ends lost 7 bases and 6 bases, in that order; junction bases with no gene match: 12. The CDR3 is made up of 15 amino acids. CDR1 and CDR2 from the germline V gene are MDHEN and SYDVKM. The CDR3 DNA follows: TGTGCCAGCAACCCGAGACTAGCGGGTCTCTCCGAGCAGTACTTC. The encoded protein is CASNPRLAGLSEQYF. Complete variable domain (other parts from reference TRBV28 and TRBJ2-7): DVKVTQSSRYLVKRTGEKVFLECVQDMDHENMFWYRQDPGLGLRLIYFSYDVKMKEKGDIPEGYSVSREKKERFSLILESASTNQTSMYLCASNPRLAGLSEQYFGPGTRLTVT.

V is TRBV6-1 and J is TRBJ2-7; TRBD1 might be the D (5 bases). The CDR3 has 13 residues. V dropped 3 bases and J dropped 5 bases, with 11 bases sitting between them. Per germline, CDR1 MNHNS and CDR2 SASEGT. In nucleotides, the CDR3 is TGTGCCAGCAGTGACAGGGAAATAGACGAGCAGTACTTC. As protein: CASSDREIDEQYF.